This TCR beta chain was retrieved from a study of T cells in Graves' hyperthyroidism and ophthalmopathy. This clonotype was detected ten times or more. This CDR3 is built from 16 residues. V dropped 1 base and J dropped 0 bases, with 7 bases sitting between them. Germline V gene sequence: CDR1 SGHAT, CDR2 FQNNGV. From RNA transcripts, TCR beta CDR3 regions were amplified. Primed by the HTBI set, a first-round RT-PCR was run on the TCR CDR3. TCRdb ran MiXCR on the multiplex PCR reads and lists one entry per CDR3 protein. The sample contains 540,000 or so distinct CDR3 sequences, 15% to 18% of which appear only once. The definition of stable Graves' hyperthyroidism was no ophthalmopathy progression within 18 months. For the diagnoses, clinical symptoms, serum thyroxine and TRAb, thyroid ultrasound and orbital computed tomography were used.

The receptor comes from a woman in her 30s with Graves' hyperthyroidism. The chain joins TRBV11-2 to TRBJ1-6; no definite D call. Sequences were obtained from blood. The CDR3 loop reads CASSLVYSSYNSPLHF. The CDR3 nucleotides are TGTGCCAGCAGCTTAGTCTATAGCTCCTATAATTCACCCCTCCACTTT.